The next 25 T cell receptor beta chains were all read from a single sample in a study of identical twins. TCRdb re-analysed the 5' RACE reads in MiXCR, keeping a single row per CDR3 protein. The table lists 210,000 or so distinct CDR3 sequences, about 15% of them singletons. In addition, the sample was reused for a study of T cells expressing NK-cell markers.

Sequencing used CD8+ T cells sorted from blood. The origin of the receptors is a woman under 30 in good health.

This clonotype occurred a few times. The chain has TRBV20-1 and TRBJ2-1; 13 bases are a match to TRBD2. This CDR3 comprises 15 residues. Germline V lookup: CDR1 DFQATT, CDR2 SNEGSKA (reference sequence). With V trimmed by 6 bases and J by 6 bases, 8 bases remained unmatched. In DNA, the CDR3 is TGCAGTGCCCAACCCGGGACTAGCGGGACCAATGAGCAGTTCTTC. Its translation: CSAQPGTSGTNEQFF.

The chain joins TRBV12-5 to TRBJ2-7; D unclear. The germline V and J ends were trimmed by 5 bases and 3 bases, with 17 bases remaining between them. Germline values: CDR1 LGHNT, CDR2 FRNRAP. The CDR3 sequence is 15 residues long. The CDR3 is CASGLSPDTFYEQYF. DNA for the CDR3: TGTGCTAGTGGTCTTAGTCCCGACACATTCTACGAGCAGTACTTC. The full variable domain, completed using reference TRBV12-5 and TRBJ2-7, is DARVTQTPRHKVTEMGQEVTMRCQPILGHNTVFWYRQTMMQGLELLAYFRNRAPLDDSGMPKDRFSAEMPDATLATLKIQPSEPRDSAVYFCASGLSPDTFYEQYFGPGTRLTVT.

The chain uses TRBV4-3 and TRBJ2-7; 7 bases line up with TRBD2. V gave up 1 base and J gave up 4 bases; unmatched junction bases: 4. Germline-derived CDR1 and CDR2 are LGHNA and YSLEER. The length of the CDR3 is 14 residues. DNA for the CDR3: TGCGCCAGCAGCCAAGGGGTTAGCGGGTACGAGCAGTACTTC. Translated: CASSQGVSGYEQYF.

This clonotype was seen only a few times. The chain couples TRBV20-1 to TRBJ2-7; 8 nucleotides align to TRBD2. Per germline, CDR1 DFQATT and CDR2 SNEGSKA (reference sequence). This CDR3 has 15 residues. Germline trimming cut 3 bases from V and 5 bases from J; bases unmatched to any gene: 12. The CDR3 DNA reads TGCAGTGCTAGGGACCGGACTAGCTCGTTCCACGAGCAGTACTTC. Translating it yields CSARDRTSSFHEQYF.

The sample holds a few counts of this clonotype. The limits of the CDR3 on the DNA are not certain, so only TCRdb's listed CDR3 is given. This chain links TRBV9 with TRBJ1-1. A total of 13 residues make up the CDR3, ends included. Per germline, CDR1 SGDLS and CDR2 YYNGEE. CDR3 region: CASSVGGGTEVFF.

This clonotype appeared a few times. J is TRBJ2-4 and V is TRBV5-5; 10 bases fit TRBD1. CDR3 length equals 14 residues. The trim removed 3 bases at V and 3 bases at J, leaving 0 bases unmatched. The germline V gene has CDR1 SGHKS and CDR2 YYEKEE (reference sequence). This CDR3 is CASSWTGGKNIQYF. The CDR3 DNA sequence: TGTGCCAGCAGCTGGACAGGGGGCAAAAACATTCAGTACTTC.

V gene TRBV7-9 combines with J gene TRBJ2-1, with 10 bases aligning to TRBD2. Trimming at V came to 5 bases and at J to 1 base, leaving 5 bases not matched to a gene. The germline V gene has CDR1 SEHNR and CDR2 FQNEAQ (reference sequence). The CDR3 loop spans 16 amino acids. Written as DNA, the CDR3 is TGTGCCAGCAGCCCAAGTAGCGGGAGGTCCTACAATGAGCAGTTCTTC. Its translation: CASSPSSGRSYNEQFF.

The rearrangement links TRBV12-3 or TRBV12-4 to TRBJ1-2; 7 bases are a match to TRBD1. The CDR3 totals 16 residues. With V trimmed by 4 bases and J by 7 bases, 15 bases remained unmatched. DNA of the CDR3: TGTGCCAGCAGTTCCGGGACAGCCTTCTATTTCGGTGGCTACACCTTC. It is translated as CASSSGTAFYFGGYTF.

This clonotype was detected a few times. The chain has TRBV6-5 and TRBJ1-1; 7 nucleotides line up with TRBD1. Germline CDR1 and CDR2: MNHEY and SVGAGI. The junction had 10 bases not matched to a gene; V was cut back by 3 bases and J by 3 bases. The CDR3 is made up of 16 amino acids. The CDR3 DNA reads TGTGCCAGCAGTTATCTGACAGGGCGTGAGTACACTGAAGCTTTCTTT. Its translation is CASSYLTGREYTEAFF.

The table lists this clonotype with a few counts. V and J are TRBV20-1 and TRBJ2-7, with D maybe TRBD2 (7 bases). The CDR3 spans 16 residues. V was trimmed by 0 bases and J by 1 base, leaving 16 bases between them. CDR1 is DFQATT and CDR2 is SNEGSKA in the germline V gene (reference sequence). The CDR3 DNA reads TGCAGTGCTAGAGATAGGGGGGGGGCCCCTTCCTACGAGCAGTACTTC. It codes for CSARDRGGAPSYEQYF.

This clonotype was detected ten times or more. The chain uses TRBV29-1 and TRBJ2-2; D unclear. Trimming pared 3 bases from V and 5 bases from J, leaving 7 bases between. The germline V gene encodes CDR1 SQVTM and CDR2 ANQGSEA. CDR3 length equals 12 residues. The CDR3 bases are TGCAGCGTTGATAGTGGGACCGGGGAGCTGTTTTTT. Protein sequence: CSVDSGTGELFF.

This clonotype was counted at least ten times. CDR3 amino acids: CASSLALTYEQYF. The CDR3 bases are TGTGCCAGCAGCTTAGCGCTAACCTACGAGCAGTACTTC. The chain couples TRBV7-2 to TRBJ2-7; D remains ambiguous. The germline CDR1 and CDR2 sequences are SGHTA and FQGNSA. This CDR3 has 13 residues. V was trimmed by 0 bases and J by 2 bases, leaving 5 bases between them.

In its sample, this clonotype was seen a few times. This sequence joins TRBV12-3 or TRBV12-4 and TRBJ2-7; possible D gene TRBD1, 6 bases. Trimming removed 3 bases at V and 2 bases at J, with 11 bases between. The CDR3 is made up of 14 amino acids. In nucleotides, the CDR3 is TGTGCCAGCAGTTTTGGACAGACAGCCTACGAGCAGTACTTC. It is translated as CASSFGQTAYEQYF.

The chain joins TRBV7-9 to TRBJ1-3; D gene ambiguous. CDR3 length equals 13 residues. CDR1 is SEHNR, CDR2 FQNEAQ, per germline (reference sequence). Between the trimmed V and J ends, which lost 10 bases and 5 bases, there was a span of 15 bases. The CDR3 coding sequence is TGTGCCACTCCACGAGCCGGGAGAAACACCATATATTTT. This codes for CATPRAGRNTIYF.

This clonotype was observed a single time. The J gene is TRBJ2-7, the V gene TRBV29-1, with 7 bases lining up with TRBD1. V lost 6 bases, J lost 6 bases, and 8 bases stayed unmatched. The germline V gene encodes CDR1 SQVTM and CDR2 ANQGSEA. The CDR3 covers 12 residues. The CDR3 reads CSVPGQVGEQYF. The CDR3 DNA reads TGCAGCGTCCCCGGACAGGTAGGCGAGCAGTACTTC.

The chain links TRBV15 to TRBJ2-7; D ambiguous. V dropped 0 bases and J dropped 2 bases, with 5 bases sitting between them. CDR3 length: 13 amino acids. CDR1 and CDR2 from the germline V gene are LNHNV and YYDKDF (reference sequence). In DNA, the CDR3 is TGTGCCACCAGCAGAGACAGGACCTACGAGCAGTACTTC. Translated, it gives CATSRDRTYEQYF.

The V and J genes are TRBV2 and TRBJ2-5, with 11 bases identical to TRBD1. Germline lookup yields CDR1 SNHLY and CDR2 FYNNEI. CDR3 length: 15 residues. The V gene end was trimmed by 4 bases and the J gene end by 3 bases; junction bases not matched to a gene: 4. CDR3 sequence: CASSGVGQGEETQYF. CDR3 bases: TGTGCCAGCAGTGGAGTGGGACAGGGGGAAGAGACCCAGTACTTC.

The V gene is TRBV14, the J gene TRBJ2-7; 8 nucleotides agree with TRBD1. The J segment lost 2 bases and the V segment lost 3 bases, leaving 9 bases of the junction unmatched. The CDR3 has 16 residues. The germline gives CDR1 SGHDN, CDR2 FVKESK. The CDR3 here is CASSQDDRGPPYEQYF. The CDR3 DNA is TGTGCCAGCAGCCAGGACGACAGGGGTCCTCCCTACGAGCAGTACTTC.

The chain recombines TRBV5-1 with TRBJ2-7; 12 bases line up with TRBD2. Germline CDR1 and CDR2: SGHRS and YFSETQ. V trimming: 2 bases; J trimming: 2 bases; junction bases outside the gene matches: 2. The CDR3 contains 15 residues. CDR3 loop: CASSFRLAGAYEQYF. Here the CDR3 DNA reads TGCGCCAGCAGCTTTCGACTAGCGGGGGCCTACGAGCAGTACTTC. Supplemented by reference TRBV5-1 and TRBJ2-7, the full variable domain reads KAGVTQTPRYLIKTRGQQVTLSCSPISGHRSVSWYQQTPGQGLQFLFEYFSETQRNKGNFPGRFSGRQFSNSRSEMNVSTLELGDSALYLCASSFRLAGAYEQYFGPGTRLTVT.

The chain joins TRBV6-2 or TRBV6-3 to TRBJ2-1, with 7 positions matching TRBD2. Germline CDR1 MNHEY, CDR2 SVGEGT. Trimming removed 9 bases from V and 6 bases from J; junction bases left unmatched: 11. The CDR3 extends over 14 amino acids. The CDR3 sequence is CASSTGEGLNEQFF. The CDR3 DNA reads TGTGCCAGTTCAACGGGGGAGGGCCTCAATGAGCAGTTCTTC.

Only a few counts were recorded for this clonotype. This sequence joins TRBV4-3 and TRBJ2-1; the match to TRBD2 covers 13 bases. J lost 9 bases, V lost 4 bases, and 6 bases had no gene match. The CDR3 has 15 amino acids. From germline, CDR1 is LGHNA and CDR2 YSLEER. Here the CDR3 reads CASSPSTSGRREQFF. CDR3 DNA: TGCGCCAGCAGCCCCTCGACTAGCGGGAGGCGTGAGCAGTTCTTC.

This rearrangement joins TRBV2 to TRBJ2-1, with 8 nucleotides matching TRBD1. This CDR3 has 12 amino acids. Germline CDR1 is SNHLY and CDR2 is FYNNEI. Losses at the gene ends were 6 bases for V and 9 bases for J; bases not matched to a gene: 4. CDR3 sequence reads: CASRDTGGEQFF. The DNA of the CDR3 is TGTGCCAGCAGAGATACAGGGGGTGAGCAGTTCTTC.

For the CDR3, the DNA is TGTGCCAGCAGCCGGGACGTACAAAGAGGCTACACCTTC. It translates to CASSRDVQRGYTF. This chain links TRBV12-3 or TRBV12-4 with TRBJ1-2, with TRBD1 as a possible D gene (5 bases). V dropped 6 bases and J dropped 8 bases, with 16 bases sitting between them. CDR3 length: 13 residues.

This clonotype was detected only a few times. The CDR3 bases are TGCAGTGCGTACCACAGGGGACGACCCCCTTCACCCCTCCACTTT. Protein: CSAYHRGRPPSPLHF. This chain connects TRBV20-1 to TRBJ1-6; 7 nucleotides match TRBD1. Germline V gene sequence: CDR1 DFQATT, CDR2 SNEGSKA (reference sequence). With 6 bases clipped from V and 9 bases from J, the junction kept 14 bases outside the gene matches. The CDR3 length is 15 residues.

This clonotype appeared a few times. This chain links TRBV3-1 with TRBJ2-1; possible D gene TRBD1, 5 bases. Germline values: CDR1 LGHDT, CDR2 YNNKEL (reference sequence). V lost 0 bases and J lost 14, with 11 bases in between. The CDR3 loop spans 12 amino acids. DNA of the CDR3: TGTGCCAGCAGCCAAGATTCGCCAGGGAAGTTCTTC. It yields the protein CASSQDSPGKFF.